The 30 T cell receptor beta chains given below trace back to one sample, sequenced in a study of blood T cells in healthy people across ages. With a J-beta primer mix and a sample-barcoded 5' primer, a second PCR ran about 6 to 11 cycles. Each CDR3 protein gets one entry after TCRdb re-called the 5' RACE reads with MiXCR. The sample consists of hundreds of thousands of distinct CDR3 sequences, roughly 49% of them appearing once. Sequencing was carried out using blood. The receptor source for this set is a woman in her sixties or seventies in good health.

The CDR3 coding sequence is TGTGCCAGCAGCCATAGCGGGAGTGCTTACGAGCAGTACTTC. Translated: CASSHSGSAYEQYF. J is TRBJ2-7 and V is TRBV4-2; 9 nucleotides line up with TRBD2. This CDR3 spans 14 amino acids. Germline trimming cut 3 bases from V and 4 bases from J; bases unmatched to any gene: 4. Germline loops: CDR1 LGHNA, CDR2 YNFKEQ.

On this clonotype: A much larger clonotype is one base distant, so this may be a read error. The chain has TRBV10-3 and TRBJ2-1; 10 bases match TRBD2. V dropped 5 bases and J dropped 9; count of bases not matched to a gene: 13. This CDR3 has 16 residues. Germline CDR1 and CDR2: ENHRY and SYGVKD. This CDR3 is CAISSSGSGRVGEQFF. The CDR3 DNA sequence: TGTGCCATCAGTTCCTCGGGGAGCGGGAGGGTCGGTGAGCAGTTCTTC.

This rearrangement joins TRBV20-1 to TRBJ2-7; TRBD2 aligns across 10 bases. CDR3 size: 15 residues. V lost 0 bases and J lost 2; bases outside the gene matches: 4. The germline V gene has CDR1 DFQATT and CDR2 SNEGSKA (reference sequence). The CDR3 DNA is TGCAGTGCTAGAGACCCGGGACTAGCGACCTACGAGCAGTACTTC. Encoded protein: CSARDPGLATYEQYF.

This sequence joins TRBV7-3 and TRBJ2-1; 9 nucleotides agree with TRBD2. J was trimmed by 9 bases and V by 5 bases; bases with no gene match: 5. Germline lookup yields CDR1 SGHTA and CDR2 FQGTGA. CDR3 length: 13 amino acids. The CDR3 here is CASSAGLAGEQFF. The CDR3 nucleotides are TGTGCCAGCAGCGCGGGACTAGCTGGTGAGCAGTTCTTC.

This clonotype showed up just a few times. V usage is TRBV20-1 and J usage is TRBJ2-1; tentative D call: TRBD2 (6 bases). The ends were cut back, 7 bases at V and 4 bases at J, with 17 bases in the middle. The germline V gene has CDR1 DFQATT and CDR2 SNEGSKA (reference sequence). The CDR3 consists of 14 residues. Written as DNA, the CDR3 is TGCAGTGGGGAAAGGGCAGCGGGTTACAATGAGCAGTTCTTC. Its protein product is CSGERAAGYNEQFF.

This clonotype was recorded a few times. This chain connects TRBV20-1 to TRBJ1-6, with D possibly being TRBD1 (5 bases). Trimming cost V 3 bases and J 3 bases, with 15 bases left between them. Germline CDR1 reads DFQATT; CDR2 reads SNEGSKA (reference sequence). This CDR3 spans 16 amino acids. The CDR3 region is CSAREDSGGYNSPLHF. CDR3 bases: TGCAGTGCTAGGGAAGATTCGGGGGGCTATAATTCACCCCTCCACTTT.

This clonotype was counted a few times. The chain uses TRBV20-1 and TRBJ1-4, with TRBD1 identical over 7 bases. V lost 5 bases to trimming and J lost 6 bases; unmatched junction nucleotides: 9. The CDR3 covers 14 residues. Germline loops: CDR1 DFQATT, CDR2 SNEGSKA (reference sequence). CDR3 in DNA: TGCAGTGCTCCTGAAACAGGGGCGGATGAAAAACTGTTTTTT. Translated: CSAPETGADEKLFF.

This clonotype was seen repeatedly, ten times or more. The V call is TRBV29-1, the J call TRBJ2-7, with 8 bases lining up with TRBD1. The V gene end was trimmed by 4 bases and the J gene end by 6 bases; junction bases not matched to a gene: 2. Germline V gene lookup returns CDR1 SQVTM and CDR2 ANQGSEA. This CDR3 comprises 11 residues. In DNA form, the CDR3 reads TGCAGCGTTGCCCAGGGGGCCGAGCAGTACTTC. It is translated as CSVAQGAEQYF.

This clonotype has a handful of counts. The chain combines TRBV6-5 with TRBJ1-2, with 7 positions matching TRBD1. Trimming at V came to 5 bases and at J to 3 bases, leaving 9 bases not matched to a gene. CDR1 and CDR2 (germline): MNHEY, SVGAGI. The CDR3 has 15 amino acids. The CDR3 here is CASSPSGTEYYGYTF. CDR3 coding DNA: TGTGCCAGCAGTCCATCCGGGACAGAATACTATGGCTACACCTTC.

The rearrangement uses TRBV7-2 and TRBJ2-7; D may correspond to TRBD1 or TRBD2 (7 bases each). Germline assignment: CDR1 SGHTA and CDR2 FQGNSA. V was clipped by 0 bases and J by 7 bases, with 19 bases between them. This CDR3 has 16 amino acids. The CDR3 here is CASSLASGGQSREQYF. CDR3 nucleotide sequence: TGTGCCAGCAGCTTAGCATCGGGGGGACAGTCCAGGGAGCAGTACTTC.

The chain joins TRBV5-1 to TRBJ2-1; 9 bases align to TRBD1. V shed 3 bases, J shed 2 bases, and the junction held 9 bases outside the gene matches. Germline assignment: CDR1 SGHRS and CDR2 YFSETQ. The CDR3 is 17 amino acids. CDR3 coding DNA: TGCGCCAGCAGCTCCGGACAGGGGAGTGTGGCCTACAATGAGCAGTTCTTC. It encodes CASSSGQGSVAYNEQFF.

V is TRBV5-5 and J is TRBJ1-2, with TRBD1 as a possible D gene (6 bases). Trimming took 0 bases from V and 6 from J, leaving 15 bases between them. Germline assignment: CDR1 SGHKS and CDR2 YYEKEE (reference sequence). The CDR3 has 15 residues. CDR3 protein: CASSLALRGGNGYTF. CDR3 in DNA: TGTGCCAGCAGCTTGGCTCTCAGGGGAGGAAATGGCTACACCTTC.

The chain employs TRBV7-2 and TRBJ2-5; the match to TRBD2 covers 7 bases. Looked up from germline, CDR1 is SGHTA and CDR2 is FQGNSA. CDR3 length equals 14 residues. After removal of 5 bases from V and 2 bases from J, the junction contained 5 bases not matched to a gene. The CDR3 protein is CASSRAGFQETQYF. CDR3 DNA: TGTGCCAGCAGCAGAGCGGGATTTCAAGAGACCCAGTACTTC.

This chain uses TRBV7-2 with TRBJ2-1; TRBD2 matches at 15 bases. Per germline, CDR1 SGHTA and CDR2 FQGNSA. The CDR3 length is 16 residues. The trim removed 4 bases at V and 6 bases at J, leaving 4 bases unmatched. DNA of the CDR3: TGTGCCAGCAGCTCGCGGACTAGCGGGAGGGTCAATGAGCAGTTCTTC. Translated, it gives CASSSRTSGRVNEQFF.

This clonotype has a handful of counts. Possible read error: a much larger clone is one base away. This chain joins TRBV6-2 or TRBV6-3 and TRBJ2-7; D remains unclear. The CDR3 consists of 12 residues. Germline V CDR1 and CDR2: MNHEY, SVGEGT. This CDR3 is CASRYWPNEQYF. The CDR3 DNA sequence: TGTGCCAGCAGGTACTGGCCGAACGAGCAGTACTTC.

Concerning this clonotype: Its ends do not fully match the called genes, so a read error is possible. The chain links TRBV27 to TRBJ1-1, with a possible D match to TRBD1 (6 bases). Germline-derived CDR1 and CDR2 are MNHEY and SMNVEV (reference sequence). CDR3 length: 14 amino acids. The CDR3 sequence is CASSLGQTNTGAFF. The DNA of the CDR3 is TGTGCCAGCAGTTTAGGACAGACAAACACTGGAGCTTTCTTT.

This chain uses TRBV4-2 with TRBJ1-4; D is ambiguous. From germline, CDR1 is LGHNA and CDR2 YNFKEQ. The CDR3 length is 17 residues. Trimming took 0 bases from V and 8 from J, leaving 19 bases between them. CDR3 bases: TGTGCCAGCAGCCAAGATCTCAAAGCCGGAGGTCAGGAAAAACTGTTTTTT. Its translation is CASSQDLKAGGQEKLFF.

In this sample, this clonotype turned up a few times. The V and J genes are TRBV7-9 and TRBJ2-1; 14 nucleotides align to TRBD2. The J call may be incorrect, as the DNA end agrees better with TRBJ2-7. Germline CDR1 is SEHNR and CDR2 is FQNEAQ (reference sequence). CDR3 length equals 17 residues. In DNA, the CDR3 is TGTGCCAGCAGCCGGACTAGCGGGAGGAGCTCCTACAATGAGCAGTACTTC. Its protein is CASSRTSGRSSYNEQYF.

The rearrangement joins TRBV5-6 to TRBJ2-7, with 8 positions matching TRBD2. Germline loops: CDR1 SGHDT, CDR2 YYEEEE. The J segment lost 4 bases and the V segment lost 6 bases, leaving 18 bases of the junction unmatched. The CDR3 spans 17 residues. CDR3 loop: CASTIWTGGRSEYEQYF. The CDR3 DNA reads TGTGCCAGCACCATTTGGACGGGAGGGAGATCCGAATACGAGCAGTACTTC.

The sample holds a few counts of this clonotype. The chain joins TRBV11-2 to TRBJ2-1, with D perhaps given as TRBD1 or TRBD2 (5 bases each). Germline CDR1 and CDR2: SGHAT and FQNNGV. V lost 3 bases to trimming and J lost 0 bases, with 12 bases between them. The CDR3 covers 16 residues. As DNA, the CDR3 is TGTGCCAGCAGCTTGAGGGGCCAGAGCTCCTACAATGAGCAGTTCTTC. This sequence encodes CASSLRGQSSYNEQFF.

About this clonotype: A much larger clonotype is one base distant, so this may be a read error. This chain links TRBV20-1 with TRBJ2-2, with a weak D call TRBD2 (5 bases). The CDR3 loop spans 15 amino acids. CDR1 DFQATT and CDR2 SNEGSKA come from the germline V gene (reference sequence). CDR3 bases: TGCAGTGCGATCCCGTGGCGGAGCAACACCGGGAAGCTGTTTTTT. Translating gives CSAIPWRSNTGKLFF.

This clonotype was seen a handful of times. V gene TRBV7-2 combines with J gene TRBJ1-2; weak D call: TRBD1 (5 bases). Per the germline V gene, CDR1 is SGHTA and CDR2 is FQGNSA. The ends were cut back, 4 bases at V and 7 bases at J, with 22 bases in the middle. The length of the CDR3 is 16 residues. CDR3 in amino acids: CASSSSVFEGTFGYTF. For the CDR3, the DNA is TGTGCCAGCAGCTCCTCGGTATTTGAGGGGACTTTTGGCTACACCTTC.

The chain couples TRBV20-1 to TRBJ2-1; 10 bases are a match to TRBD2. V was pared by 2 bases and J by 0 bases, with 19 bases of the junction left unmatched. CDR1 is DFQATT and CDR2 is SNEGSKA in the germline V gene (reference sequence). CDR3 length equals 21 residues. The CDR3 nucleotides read TGCAGTGCTAGACCCCTACCGGGACTAGCGTCCACGGCGAGCTCCTACAATGAGCAGTTCTTC. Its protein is CSARPLPGLASTASSYNEQFF.

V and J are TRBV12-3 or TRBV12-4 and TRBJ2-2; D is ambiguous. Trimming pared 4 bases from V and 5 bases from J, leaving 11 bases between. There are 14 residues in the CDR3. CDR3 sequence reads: CASSSGPSTGELFF. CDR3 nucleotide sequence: TGTGCCAGCAGTTCGGGTCCTAGTACCGGGGAGCTGTTTTTT.

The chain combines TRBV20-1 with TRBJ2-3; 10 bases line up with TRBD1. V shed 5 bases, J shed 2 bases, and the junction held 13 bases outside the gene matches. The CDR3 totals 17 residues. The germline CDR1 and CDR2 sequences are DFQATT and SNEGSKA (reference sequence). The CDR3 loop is CSASRIGQGDNTDTQYF. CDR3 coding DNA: TGCAGTGCTTCCCGTATAGGACAGGGGGATAACACAGATACGCAGTATTTT.

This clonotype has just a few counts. CDR3: CASRPPGSKNIQYF. DNA of the CDR3: TGTGCCAGCAGACCCCCAGGGAGCAAAAACATTCAGTACTTC. The chain recombines TRBV7-2 with TRBJ2-4; TRBD1 or TRBD2 may be the D gene (5 bases each). There are 14 residues in the CDR3. Deletions cut 6 bases from V and 3 bases from J, with 12 bases between. Germline CDR1 SGHTA, CDR2 FQGNSA.

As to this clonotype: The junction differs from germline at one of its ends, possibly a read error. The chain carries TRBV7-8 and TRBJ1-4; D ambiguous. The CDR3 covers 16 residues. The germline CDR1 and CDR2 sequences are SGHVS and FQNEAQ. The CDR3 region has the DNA TGTGCCAGCAGCTTAGGGATTTCGACAACTGATGAAAAACTGTTTTTT. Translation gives CASSLGISTTDEKLFF.

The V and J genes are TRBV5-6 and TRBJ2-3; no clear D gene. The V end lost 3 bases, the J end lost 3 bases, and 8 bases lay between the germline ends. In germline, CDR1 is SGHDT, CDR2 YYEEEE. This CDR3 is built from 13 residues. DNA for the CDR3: TGTGCCAGCAGCTCGGGCAGGACAGATACGCAGTATTTT. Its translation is CASSSGRTDTQYF.

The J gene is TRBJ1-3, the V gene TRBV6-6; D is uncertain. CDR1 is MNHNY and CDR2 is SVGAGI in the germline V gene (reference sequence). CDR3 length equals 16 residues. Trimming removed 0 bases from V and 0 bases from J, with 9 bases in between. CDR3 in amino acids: CASSYSSGHSGNTIYF. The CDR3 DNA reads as TGTGCCAGCAGTTACTCGAGCGGCCACTCTGGAAACACCATATATTTT.

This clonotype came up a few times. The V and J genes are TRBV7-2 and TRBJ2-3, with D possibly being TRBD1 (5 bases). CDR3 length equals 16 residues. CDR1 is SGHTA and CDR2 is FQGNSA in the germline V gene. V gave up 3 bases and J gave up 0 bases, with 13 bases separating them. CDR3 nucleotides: TGTGCCAGCAGCTTTGACAGAGCGACTAGCACAGATACGCAGTATTTT. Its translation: CASSFDRATSTDTQYF.